This T cell receptor beta chain was identified in a study of identical twins. Study-wide points: Analyses of zero insertions could be partly confounded by invariant MAIT and iNKT cells.

For this clonotype: Its cognate antigen is unknown.

V trimming: 6 bases; J trimming: 5 bases; junction bases outside the gene matches: 4. The CDR3 spans 13 residues. Each CDR3 protein gets one entry after TCRdb re-called the 5' RACE reads with MiXCR. The sample has 420,000 or so distinct CDR3 sequences; roughly 20% are singletons. The chain is built from TRBV12-3 or TRBV12-4 and TRBJ2-7; 10 bases match TRBD1. This receptor was identified in a man aged 50-59 years in good health. Sequencing input: naive T cells sorted from blood. The CDR3 coding sequence is TGTGCCAGCAGCCGGGACAGGGGCCACGAGCAGTACTTC. This codes for CASSRDRGHEQYF.